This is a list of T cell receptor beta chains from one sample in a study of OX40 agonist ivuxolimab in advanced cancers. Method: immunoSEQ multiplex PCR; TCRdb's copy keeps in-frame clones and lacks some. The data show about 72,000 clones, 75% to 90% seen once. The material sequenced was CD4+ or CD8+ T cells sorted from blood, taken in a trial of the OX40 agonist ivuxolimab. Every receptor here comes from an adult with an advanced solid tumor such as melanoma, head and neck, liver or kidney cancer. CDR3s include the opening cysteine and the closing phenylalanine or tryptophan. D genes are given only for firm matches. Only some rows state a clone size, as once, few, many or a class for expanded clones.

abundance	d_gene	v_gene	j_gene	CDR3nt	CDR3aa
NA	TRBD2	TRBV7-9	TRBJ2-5	TGTGCCAGCAGCCCGGGACTAGTGCAGTACCAAGAGACCCAGTACTTC	CASSPGLVQYQETQYF
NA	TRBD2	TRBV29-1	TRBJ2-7	TGCAGCGCCCCGTTAGGTGGGCGGGAGCACATCTTCGAGCAGTACTTC	CSAPLGGREHIFEQYF
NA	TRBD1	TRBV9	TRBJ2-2	TGTGCCAGCAGCGTACCCGGGACAGCCACCGGGGAGCTGTTTTTT	CASSVPGTATGELFF
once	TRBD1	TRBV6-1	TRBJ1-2	TGTGCCAGTCGGACAGGGGATTTAGCTAACTATGGCTACACCTTC	CASRTGDLANYGYTF
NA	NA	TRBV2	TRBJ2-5	TGTGCCAGCAGTGATAGGGAGACCCAGTACTTC	CASSDRETQYF
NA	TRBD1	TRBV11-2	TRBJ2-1	TGTGCCAGCAGCTTGAGGGGGTTTCGGGACAGGGACTTGGGTGAGCAGTTCTTC	CASSLRGFRDRDLGEQFF
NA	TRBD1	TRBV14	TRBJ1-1	TGTGCCAGCAGCCAGACAGGGGGACCCCGTGAAGCTTTCTTT	CASSQTGGPREAFF
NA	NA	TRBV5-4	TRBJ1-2	TGTGCCAGCAGCCCTGGGCAGGGGTATGGCTACACCTTC	CASSPGQGYGYTF
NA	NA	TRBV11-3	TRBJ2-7	TGTGCCAGCAGCCGAGCCGGGAACGAGCAGTACTTC	CASSRAGNEQYF
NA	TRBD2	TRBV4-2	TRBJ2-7	TGTGCCAGCAGCCAAGAGCCCGGGCTAGCGGGGGGCTACGAGCAGTACTTC	CASSQEPGLAGGYEQYF
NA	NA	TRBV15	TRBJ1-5	TGTGCCACCAGCAGAGATGCAGACCCCAATCAGCCCCAGCATTTT	CATSRDADPNQPQHF
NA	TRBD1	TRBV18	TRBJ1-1	TGTGCCAGCTCACTCCGAGACAGGGGTGGCACTGAAGCTTTCTTT	CASSLRDRGGTEAFF
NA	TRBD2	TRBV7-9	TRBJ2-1	TGTGCCAGCAGCTTACTAGCGGGAGCAGGTAATGAGCAGTTCTTC	CASSLLAGAGNEQFF
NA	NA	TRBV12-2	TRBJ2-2	TGTGCAAGTCGCTTAAATGGGACAGGGAGGAACACCGGGGAGCTGTTTTTT	CASRLNGTGRNTGELFF
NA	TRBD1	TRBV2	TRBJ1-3	TGTGCCAGCAGTGAAGGACAGGGGGTGGGAAACACCATATATTTT	CASSEGQGVGNTIYF
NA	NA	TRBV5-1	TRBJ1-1	TGCGCCAGCAGCGTCGCCGCGGCCAACACTGAAGCTTTCTTT	CASSVAAANTEAFF
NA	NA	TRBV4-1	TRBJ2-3	TGCGCCAGCAGCCAAACTCCCTCGGGAGATACGCAGTATTTT	CASSQTPSGDTQYF
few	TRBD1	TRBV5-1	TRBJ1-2	TGCGCCAGCAGCCCGGGGGCAGGGGGCGGTGGCTACACCTTC	CASSPGAGGGGYTF
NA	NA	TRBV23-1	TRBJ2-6	TGCGCCAGCAGTCAATCCTGTGGAGGGGTGAAATCTGGGGCCAACGTCCTGACTTTC	CASSQSCGGVKSGANVLTF
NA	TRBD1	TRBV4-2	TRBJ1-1	TGTGCCAGCAGCCAAGATCCCCTAACAGGGGCCGAAGCTTTCTTT	CASSQDPLTGAEAFF
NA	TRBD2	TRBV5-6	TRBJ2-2	TGTGCCAGCAGGGTAGGACTAGCGGGGGTAATGACCCGGGAGCTGTTTTTT	CASRVGLAGVMTRELFF
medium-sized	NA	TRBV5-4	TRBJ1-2	TGTGCCAGCAGCTTTGGGGACTATGGCTACACCTTC	CASSFGDYGYTF
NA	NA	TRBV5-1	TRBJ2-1	TGCGCCAGCAGCCCTTCGGGGGTGGGTAACAATGAGCAGTTCTTC	CASSPSGVGNNEQFF
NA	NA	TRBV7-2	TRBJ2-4	TGTGCCAGCAGCTTAGAAGTTGGTCGTCAGTACTTC	CASSLEVGRQYF
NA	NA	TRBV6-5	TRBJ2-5	TGTGCCAGCAGTTACTCGACCTCGGAAGAGACCCAGTACTTC	CASSYSTSEETQYF
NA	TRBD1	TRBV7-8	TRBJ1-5	TGTGCCAGCAGCTCAGGAAATCAGGGGGCAAATCAGCCCCAGCATTTT	CASSSGNQGANQPQHF
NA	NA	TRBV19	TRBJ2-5	TGTGCCAGTAGGGGCCAGGGGATCGGATGGACCCAGTACTTC	CASRGQGIGWTQYF
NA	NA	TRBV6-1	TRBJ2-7	TGTGCCAGCGGGACCTCCTTAGGCGAGCAGTACTTC	CASGTSLGEQYF
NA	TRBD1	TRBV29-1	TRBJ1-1	TGCAGCGTTGAGCCGGGACAGGGCGCCACTGAAGCTTTCTTT	CSVEPGQGATEAFF
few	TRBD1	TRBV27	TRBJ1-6	TGTGCCAGCAGGTTGGGACAGGGGGCGCGTTCACCCCTCCACTTT	CASRLGQGARSPLHF
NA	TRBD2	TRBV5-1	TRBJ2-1	TGCGCCAGCAGCTTTGCTAGCGGGTACAATGAGCAGTTCTTC	CASSFASGYNEQFF
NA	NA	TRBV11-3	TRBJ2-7	TGTGCCAGCAGCCTCAACAGGGACGGCGAGCAGTACTTC	CASSLNRDGEQYF
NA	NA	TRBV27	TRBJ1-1	TGTGCCAGCAGTTTAGTCCAGGGCTTGAACACTGAAGCTTTCTTT	CASSLVQGLNTEAFF
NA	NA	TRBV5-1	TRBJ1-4	TGCGCCAGCAGCTTGGGCCAGGGGAATGAAAAACTGTTTTTT	CASSLGQGNEKLFF
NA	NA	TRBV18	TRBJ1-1	TGTGCCAGCTCACCAGGGAGGTACACTGAAGCTTTCTTT	CASSPGRYTEAFF
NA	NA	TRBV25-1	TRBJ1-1	TGTGCCAGCAGTGAAAGTGCGAGAAGCTCTGAAGCTTTCTTT	CASSESARSSEAFF
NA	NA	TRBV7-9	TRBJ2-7	TGTGCCAGCCACACTCAGGGAAGGGGCGAGCAGTACTTC	CASHTQGRGEQYF
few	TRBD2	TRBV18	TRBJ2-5	TGTGCCAGCTCACCAGCTAGCGGGGGTCAAGAGACCCAGTACTTC	CASSPASGGQETQYF
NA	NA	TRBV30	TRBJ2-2	TGTGCCTGGAGTCAGACGAACACCGGGGAGCTGTTTTTT	CAWSQTNTGELFF
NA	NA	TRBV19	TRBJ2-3	TGTGCCAGTAGTATAGCGGGGGGCCGCACAGATACGCAGTATTTT	CASSIAGGRTDTQYF
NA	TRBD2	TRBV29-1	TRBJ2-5	TGCAGCGTTGAAGGCGTCCCAGCGGGAGGGTTGGAGACCCAGTACTTC	CSVEGVPAGGLETQYF
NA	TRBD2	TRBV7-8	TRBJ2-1	TGTGCCAGCAGCTTTGGGACTAGCGGGACCTACAATGAGCAGTTCTTC	CASSFGTSGTYNEQFF
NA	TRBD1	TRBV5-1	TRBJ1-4	TGCGCCAGTACCTCGGGGGGACAGCACAATGAAAAACTGTTTTTT	CASTSGGQHNEKLFF
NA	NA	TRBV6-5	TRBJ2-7	TGTGCCAGCAGGGGGACGGCCACCTACGAGCAGTACTTC	CASRGTATYEQYF
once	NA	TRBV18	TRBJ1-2	TGTGCCAGCTCACCAGGGATCTATGGCTACACCTTC	CASSPGIYGYTF
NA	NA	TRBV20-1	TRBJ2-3	TGCAGTGCACCGGACAAGAAGCAGTATTTT	CSAPDKKQYF
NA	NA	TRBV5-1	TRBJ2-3	TGCGCCAGCAGCACAACAGGGCCAGATACGCAGTATTTT	CASSTTGPDTQYF
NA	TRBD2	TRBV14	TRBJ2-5	TGTGCCAGCAGCCAAGAAAGGGCTAGCGGGATCCAAGAGACCCAGTACTTC	CASSQERASGIQETQYF
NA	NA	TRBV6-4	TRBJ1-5	TGTGCCAGCGCCACAGAGAGCAATCAGCCCCAGCATTTT	CASATESNQPQHF
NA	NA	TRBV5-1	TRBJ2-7	TGCGCCAGCAGCTTGTCTCCCCCAACCTACGAGCAGTACTTC	CASSLSPPTYEQYF
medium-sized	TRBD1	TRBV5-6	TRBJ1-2	TGTGCCAGCAGCTTTTGGACAGGGGGCGCCTTGAGGGGCTACACCTTC	CASSFWTGGALRGYTF
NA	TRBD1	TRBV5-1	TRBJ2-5	TGCGCCAGCAACAAACAGGGGAACATCCAAGAGACCCAGTACTTC	CASNKQGNIQETQYF
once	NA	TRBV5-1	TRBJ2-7	TGCGCCAGCAGCTTGGAGGCACTAAGCTCCTACGAGCAGTACTTC	CASSLEALSSYEQYF
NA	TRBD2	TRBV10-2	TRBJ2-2	TGCGCCAGCAGACCTGTAGCGGGCGGGGAGCTGTTTTTT	CASRPVAGGELFF
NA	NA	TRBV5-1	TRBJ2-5	TGCGCCAGCAGCTTTCCAGGGGGGGAAGAGACCCAGTACTTC	CASSFPGGEETQYF